The 2 T cell receptor beta chains below all came from one sample that was sequenced in a study of CD8+ T cells in alopecia areata. The sequencing template was cDNA reverse transcribed from extracted RNA. The table came from immunoSEQ multiplex PCR; TCRdb's copy has only in-frame clones and leaves some out. The sample carries roughly 150,000 clones, roughly 50% recorded once. This sample comprised CD4+ T cells sorted from blood, obtained at week 0. All receptors derive from a human donor with alopecia areata.

This chain joins TRBV6-6 and TRBJ1-1; no reliable D call. Trimming pared 4 bases from V and 5 bases from J, leaving 11 bases between. The CDR3 is 13 amino acids. The germline V gene has CDR1 MNHNY and CDR2 SVGAGI (reference sequence). Written as DNA, the CDR3 is TGTGCCAGCAGTTCGGATCCGATAACTGAAGCTTTCTTT. Translated, it gives CASSSDPITEAFF.

V gene TRBV29-1 combines with J gene TRBJ2-5, with D tentatively TRBD1 (5 bases). Germline CDR1 reads SQVTM; CDR2 reads ANQGSEA. This CDR3 has 12 amino acids. V was clipped by 4 bases and J by 4 bases, with 10 bases between them. The CDR3 spells CSVGLRAETQYF. The CDR3 nucleotides read TGCAGCGTTGGTCTCAGGGCAGAGACCCAGTACTTC. The full variable domain, in which reference TRBV29-1 and TRBJ2-5 provide the parts outside the CDR3, is SAVISQKPSRDICQRGTSLTIQCQVDSQVTMMFWYRQQPGQSLTLIATANQGSEATYESGFVIDKFPISRPNLTFSTLTVSNMSPEDSSIYLCSVGLRAETQYFGPGTRLLVL.